This T cell receptor beta chain came from a study of early T cells in non-severe SARS-CoV-2 infection. Study information: Chains from this unsorted whole-blood bulk RNA could not be paired. General observations from the study: Sequences matched to VDJdb favored anti-spike CD8 responses, while private and CD4 specificities were missed.

A note on this clonotype: As yet, its antigen is unknown.

This CDR3 has 16 amino acids. J lost 5 bases, V lost 6 bases, and 13 bases had no gene match. From germline, CDR1 is SGHVS and CDR2 FNYEAQ. In the library, individual cDNA molecules carried attached unique molecular identifiers. MiXCR was run by TCRdb on the 5' RACE reads, yielding one entry per CDR3 protein. The sample includes 80,000 to 100,000 distinct CDR3 sequences, approximately 14% of them seen just once. This TCR was sampled from an adult who was a healthcare worker with PCR-confirmed SARS-CoV-2 infection or an uninfected control (not recorded which). This chain connects TRBV7-6 to TRBJ2-5, with 9 bases aligning to TRBD2. The sample was whole blood. The CDR3 region has the DNA TGTGCCAGCAGGCCACTTAGCGGGAGAGGTTGGGAGACCCAGTACTTC. As protein: CASRPLSGRGWETQYF.